The present entry profiles one TCR beta chain with its context. Its antigen is as yet unknown. Gene names are mouse gene names. From the germline J gene comes the end of the CDR3, since the read stops 3 residues before it. Different DNA sequences within this sample yield the same CDR3. V lost 2 bases, J lost 7 bases, and 4 bases lay in between. CDR1 is FNHDT and CDR2 is SITEND in the germline V gene (reference sequence). The CDR3 is 12 residues long. Scientists pooled cutaneous lymph node cells and sorted them on CD4, CD8alpha, NKG2D, NKG2ACE and other markers. This sample stems from a study of CD8+ T cells in alopecia areata. Whole-study context: Female C3H/HeJ recipients aged roughly 6-11 weeks got skin from C3H/HeJ graft donors aged roughly 6-13 months that had spontaneous alopecia. Regarding the study as a whole: Greater clonality was observed in lesional scalp samples, especially alopecia totalis/universalis, versus normal scalp. The study found TCR sharing across patients less clear than in mice, possibly for HLA reasons.

Extracted RNA was reverse transcribed into cDNA, the sequencing template. TCRdb's copy holds only in-frame clones and misses some; the assay was immunoSEQ multiplex PCR. This sample comprises 270,000 or so clones, none seen once only. J is TRBJ1-6 and V is TRBV19; unclear D gene. TRBJ1-6 is an ORF for which the function is uncertain. This sequence originates from a C3H/HeJ mouse with alopecia areata. MHC haplotype of the strain: H2-k. The sample comprised CD4+ T cells sorted from a lymph node. The part of the CDR3 DNA that was read is TGTGCCAGCAGTATCCAAAATTCGCCC. Protein sequence: CASSIQNSP. The whole CDR3 protein reads CASSIQNSPLYF.